The next 2 T cell receptor beta chains were all read from a single sample in a study of blood T cell repertoires in COVID-19. Repertoires were generated with immunoSEQ multiplex PCR, while TCRdb's copy carries only in-frame clones and drops some. The profile covers approximately 44,000 clones, with about nine tenths appearing a single time and just under 8.5% taken by the ten largest. Sequenced input: peripheral blood. The receptors were gathered from a man aged 55 to 70 with active COVID-19.

The chain couples TRBV3-1 (or the pseudogene TRBV3-2) to TRBJ2-3, with D possibly TRBD2 on 5 matching bases. The V end was cut by 0 bases, the J end by 2 bases, with 12 bases between. CDR3 length: 16 residues. CDR1 LGHDT and CDR2 YNNKEL come from the germline V gene (reference sequence). The CDR3 nucleotides are TGTGCCAGCAGCCAAGAACAGCGGTCGTACACAGATACGCAGTATTTT. The encoded protein is CASSQEQRSYTDTQYF.

The V gene is TRBV5-1, the J gene TRBJ1-6, with a tentative D call TRBD1 (6 bases). The CDR3 has 17 amino acids. V lost 1 base, J lost 7 bases, and 18 bases lay in between. CDR1 SGHRS and CDR2 YFSETQ come from the germline V gene. The chain's CDR3 is CASSLPTGTLDNSPLHF. The CDR3 bases are TGCGCCAGCAGCTTGCCTACCGGGACATTAGACAATTCACCCCTCCACTTT.